This is a list of T cell receptor beta chains from one sample in a study of blood T cells in healthy people across ages. TCRdb analysed the 5' RACE reads with MiXCR anew, one entry per CDR3 protein. The table records around 1,000,000 distinct CDR3 sequences, 20% to 25% of them present only once. This sample was also put to use in a study of T cells of mothers and their children.

Sequencing was performed on blood. The receptors derive from a girl aged 2-15 years in good health. Each CDR3 is given without its conserved first and last residue. Each record gives: V gene, J gene, D gene, CDR3 protein. D genes are given only for firm matches.

v_call: TRBV6-5
j_call: TRBJ2-5
d_call: .
cdr3_aa: ASSYSAVGAQD

v_call: TRBV12-3/TRBV12-4
j_call: .
d_call: TRBD2
cdr3_aa: AGSLAGNGQF

v_call: TRBV29-1
j_call: TRBJ2-3
d_call: TRBD2
cdr3_aa: SVQALAAYSTDTQY

v_call: TRBV29-1
j_call: TRBJ2-7
d_call: TRBD1
cdr3_aa: SVVKGAADGYEQY

v_call: TRBV13
j_call: TRBJ1-3
d_call: .
cdr3_aa: ASSTRTVQHSGNTIY

v_call: TRBV28
j_call: TRBJ1-2
d_call: .
cdr3_aa: ASGLIGGGGYGYT

v_call: TRBV2
j_call: .
d_call: TRBD2
cdr3_aa: ASVRGLAGYNEQF

v_call: TRBV29-1
j_call: TRBJ2-2
d_call: TRBD2
cdr3_aa: SVVDGEGGELF

v_call: TRBV27
j_call: TRBJ1-3
d_call: .
cdr3_aa: ASSPQGNSGNTIY

v_call: TRBV4-1
j_call: TRBJ2-7
d_call: TRBD1
cdr3_aa: ACSQVGTTGDEQY

v_call: TRBV29-1
j_call: TRBJ2-4
d_call: .
cdr3_aa: SVEDPQALWAKNIQY

v_call: TRBV19
j_call: TRBJ2-6
d_call: .
cdr3_aa: ASYDSSGANVLT

v_call: TRBV7-3
j_call: TRBJ2-2
d_call: TRBD1
cdr3_aa: ASSLGGQENTGELF

v_call: TRBV13
j_call: TRBJ2-5
d_call: TRBD1
cdr3_aa: AGSTRQGETQY

v_call: TRBV7-2
j_call: TRBJ2-1
d_call: .
cdr3_aa: ASTRLLDEQF

v_call: TRBV28
j_call: TRBJ2-1
d_call: .
cdr3_aa: ASSPISDEQF

v_call: TRBV29-1
j_call: TRBJ2-1
d_call: .
cdr3_aa: SVISEGEQF

v_call: TRBV7-9
j_call: TRBJ2-1
d_call: .
cdr3_aa: ASSPTEISYNEQF

v_call: TRBV20-1
j_call: TRBJ2-5
d_call: .
cdr3_aa: SATASNPETQY

v_call: TRBV20-1
j_call: .
d_call: .
cdr3_aa: SASPGKGYEQY

v_call: TRBV6-5
j_call: TRBJ2-7
d_call: TRBD1
cdr3_aa: ASSYSKTGSFYEQY

v_call: TRBV7-9
j_call: TRBJ2-1
d_call: TRBD2
cdr3_aa: ASSWNGGLAGVNEQF

v_call: TRBV7-6
j_call: TRBJ1-4
d_call: TRBD1
cdr3_aa: ASSRTGNELF

v_call: TRBV18
j_call: TRBJ2-3
d_call: .
cdr3_aa: ASLPRQILGTDTQY

v_call: TRBV10-3
j_call: TRBJ2-3
d_call: .
cdr3_aa: AISGDPGVADTQY

v_call: TRBV5-4
j_call: TRBJ1-2
d_call: TRBD1
cdr3_aa: ASSLEQGAYFNYGYT